Shown below are 14 T cell receptor beta chains from a single sample sequenced in a study of CD8+CD57+ T cells in acquired aplastic anemia. Individuals selected for sequencing had exhibited CD8+CD57+ cell expansion on flow cytometry. Genomic DNA, the template, was used for profiling of the TCR beta VDJ and CDR3. TCRdb re-derived calls from the reads in MiXCR, one entry per CDR3 protein. The table has 200,000 or so distinct CDR3 sequences, about 62% seen once. Sequenced material: sorted CD4+, CD8+, or CD8+CD57+ T cells (not recorded which) from PBMCs. Receptors originate from a human donor with aplastic anemia.

The J gene is TRBJ2-5, the V gene TRBV2; tentatively, D is TRBD1 (6 bases). V was pared by 5 bases and J by 9 bases, with 10 bases between. CDR3 length equals 11 residues. Germline-derived CDR1 and CDR2 are SNHLY and FYNNEI. As DNA, the CDR3 is TGTGCCAGCAGTTCTGACAGGCCCCAGTACTTC. Amino acids: CASSSDRPQYF.

The chain couples TRBV7-9 to TRBJ2-7; TRBD2 matches 11 bases. CDR3 length: 13 residues. The V gene's germline CDR1 is SEHNR and CDR2 FQNEAQ (reference sequence). Trimming cost V 3 bases and J 10 bases; bases outside gene matches: 5. The CDR3: CASSFTSGSRQYF. DNA of the CDR3: TGTGCCAGCAGCTTTACTAGCGGGAGCCGTCAGTACTTC.

This chain links TRBV9 with TRBJ1-6; D is undetermined. This CDR3 has 14 residues. The ends were cut back, 0 bases at V and 7 bases at J, with 8 bases in the middle. Germline loops: CDR1 SGDLS, CDR2 YYNGEE. CDR3: CASSVEDLNSPLHF. As DNA, the CDR3 is TGTGCCAGCAGCGTAGAGGACTTAAATTCACCCCTCCACTTT. Supplemented by reference TRBV9 and TRBJ1-6, the full variable domain reads DSGVTQTPKHLITATGQRVTLRCSPRSGDLSVYWYQQSLDQGLQFLIQYYNGEERAKGNILERFSAQQFPDLHSELNLSSLELGDSALYFCASSVEDLNSPLHFGNGTRLTVT.

Many counts were recorded for this clonotype. The genes are TRBV24-1 and TRBJ2-3; D unresolved. V was clipped by 10 bases and J by 4 bases, with 8 bases between them. CDR1 is KGHDR and CDR2 is SFDVKD in the germline V gene. This CDR3 is 11 amino acids long. The CDR3 loop is CATKTADTQYF. In DNA form, the CDR3 reads TGTGCCACGAAGACGGCAGATACGCAGTATTTT.

This clonotype was detected ten times or more. Germline is not matched at one junction end, which may reflect a read error. The rearrangement uses TRBV12-3 or TRBV12-4 and TRBJ2-1, with D perhaps being TRBD1 or TRBD2 (6 bases each). The CDR3 contains 12 residues. The CDR3 here is CASSLGGNEQFF. Here the CDR3 DNA reads TGTGCCAGCAGCTTAGGGGGGAATGAGCAGTTCTTC.

The chain joins TRBV12-3 or TRBV12-4 to TRBJ1-5; possible D gene TRBD1, 5 bases. Trimming cost V 3 bases and J 7 bases, with 19 bases left between them. The CDR3 loop spans 16 amino acids. The CDR3 spells CASSLEVKGRSQPQHF. CDR3 DNA: TGTGCCAGCAGTTTGGAGGTGAAGGGGAGGTCGCAGCCCCAGCATTTT.

This clonotype showed up just a few times. A much larger clone lies one base from this, so it may be a read error. The chain is built from TRBV12-3 or TRBV12-4 and TRBJ2-3; 8 nucleotides align to TRBD2. The CDR3 runs to 14 residues. The CDR3 region has the DNA TGTGCCAGCAGTTTTCGGGGGGGCACAGATGCGCAGTATTTT. It specifies CASSFRGGTDAQYF.

This clonotype was seen just once. One junction end does not reproduce the germline sequence, and a read error may be involved. The genes are TRBV15 and TRBJ2-7; 11 bases match TRBD1. CDR1 and CDR2 (germline): LNHNV, YYDKDF (reference sequence). The CDR3 is made up of 15 amino acids. CDR3 loop: CATSRGTGGIYGQYF. The CDR3 coding sequence is TGTGCCACCAGCAGAGGGACAGGGGGCATTTACGGGCAGTACTTC.

The V and J genes are TRBV7-2 and TRBJ2-5; D remains ambiguous. V was clipped by 2 bases and J by 0 bases, with 7 bases between them. Germline loops: CDR1 SGHTA, CDR2 FQGNSA. The CDR3 runs 14 residues. In nucleotides, the CDR3 is TGTGCCAGCAGCTTATTAGGGTACCAAGAGACCCAGTACTTC. Translating it yields CASSLLGYQETQYF.

This sequence joins TRBV7-8 and TRBJ2-7, with 8 bases fitting TRBD2. The CDR3 is 14 residues long. J lost 7 bases, V lost 2 bases, and 7 bases had no gene match. Germline V gives CDR1 SGHVS, CDR2 FQNEAQ. In DNA, the CDR3 is TGTGCCAGCAGCTTACTCCAGGGCGGGGGGGAGCAGTACTTC. The encoded protein is CASSLLQGGGEQYF.

This clonotype was observed a single time. This chain's CDR3 is CSVTGQGFSEAFF. CDR3 sequence (DNA): TGCAGCGTGACGGGACAGGGATTTTCTGAAGCTTTCTTT. The chain carries TRBV29-1 and TRBJ1-1, with TRBD1 matching over 9 bases. CDR1 and CDR2 (germline): SQVTM, ANQGSEA. There are 13 residues in the CDR3. J was trimmed by 6 bases and V by 6 bases; bases with no gene match: 8.

CDR3 protein: CSASFEGDITEAFF. The CDR3 nucleotides are TGCAGTGCTAGCTTTGAAGGGGACATCACTGAAGCTTTCTTT. The gene calls are TRBV20-1 and TRBJ1-1, with D possibly being TRBD1 (6 bases). Looked up from germline, CDR1 is DFQATT and CDR2 is SNEGSKA (reference sequence). There are 14 residues in the CDR3. The V gene lost 3 bases and the J gene lost 4 bases, with 15 bases spanning the gap.

The sample holds one count of this clonotype. Since a much larger clone is just one base distant, this may be a read error. The gene calls are TRBV6-5 and TRBJ2-3; a weak D match, TRBD1 (6 bases). The germline CDR1 and CDR2 sequences are MNHEY and SVGAGI. This CDR3 contains 16 residues. DNA of the CDR3: TGTGCCAGCAGTCAATCCCCCGGGACAAAAACAGATACGCGGTATTTT. Protein product: CASSQSPGTKTDTRYF.

The chain combines TRBV20-1 with TRBJ2-5; TRBD2 is a possible D gene (5 bases). The germline V gene encodes CDR1 DFQATT and CDR2 SNEGSKA (reference sequence). Trimming removed 0 bases from V and 2 bases from J, with 19 bases in between. The CDR3 runs to 17 residues. DNA of the CDR3: TGCAGTGCTAGAGATGCAAGGGTGGAGGACGTACAAGAGACCCAGTACTTC. Translating gives CSARDARVEDVQETQYF.